This T cell receptor beta chain is drawn from a study of cytomegalovirus exposure and HLA in healthy donors. The study's findings and limits: In a later analysis, common viral pathogens appeared linked to several of the most significant clusters. Roughly uniform sequencing depth across donors was assumed, possibly incorrectly.

Primers: 60 Vbeta forward and 13 Jbeta reverse. Profiling relied on immunoSEQ multiplex PCR, and the TCRdb table lists in-frame clones only, not all of them. The profile shows some 170,000 clones, approximately 80% of them singletons. Comment on this clone: The antigen remains undetermined.

Trimming at V came to 6 bases and at J to 3 bases, leaving 5 bases not matched to a gene. Germline CDR1 and CDR2: MNHEY and SMNVEV (reference sequence). The CDR3 sequence is 14 residues long. This chain connects TRBV27 to TRBJ1-1; 9 bases line up with TRBD1. The sample taken for sequencing was PBMCs. The receptor was isolated from a woman under 40 in good health and CMV-seropositive. The CDR3 DNA reads TGTGCCAGCAGATTGACAGGGGGATACACTGAAGCTTTCTTT. Its protein is CASRLTGGYTEAFF.